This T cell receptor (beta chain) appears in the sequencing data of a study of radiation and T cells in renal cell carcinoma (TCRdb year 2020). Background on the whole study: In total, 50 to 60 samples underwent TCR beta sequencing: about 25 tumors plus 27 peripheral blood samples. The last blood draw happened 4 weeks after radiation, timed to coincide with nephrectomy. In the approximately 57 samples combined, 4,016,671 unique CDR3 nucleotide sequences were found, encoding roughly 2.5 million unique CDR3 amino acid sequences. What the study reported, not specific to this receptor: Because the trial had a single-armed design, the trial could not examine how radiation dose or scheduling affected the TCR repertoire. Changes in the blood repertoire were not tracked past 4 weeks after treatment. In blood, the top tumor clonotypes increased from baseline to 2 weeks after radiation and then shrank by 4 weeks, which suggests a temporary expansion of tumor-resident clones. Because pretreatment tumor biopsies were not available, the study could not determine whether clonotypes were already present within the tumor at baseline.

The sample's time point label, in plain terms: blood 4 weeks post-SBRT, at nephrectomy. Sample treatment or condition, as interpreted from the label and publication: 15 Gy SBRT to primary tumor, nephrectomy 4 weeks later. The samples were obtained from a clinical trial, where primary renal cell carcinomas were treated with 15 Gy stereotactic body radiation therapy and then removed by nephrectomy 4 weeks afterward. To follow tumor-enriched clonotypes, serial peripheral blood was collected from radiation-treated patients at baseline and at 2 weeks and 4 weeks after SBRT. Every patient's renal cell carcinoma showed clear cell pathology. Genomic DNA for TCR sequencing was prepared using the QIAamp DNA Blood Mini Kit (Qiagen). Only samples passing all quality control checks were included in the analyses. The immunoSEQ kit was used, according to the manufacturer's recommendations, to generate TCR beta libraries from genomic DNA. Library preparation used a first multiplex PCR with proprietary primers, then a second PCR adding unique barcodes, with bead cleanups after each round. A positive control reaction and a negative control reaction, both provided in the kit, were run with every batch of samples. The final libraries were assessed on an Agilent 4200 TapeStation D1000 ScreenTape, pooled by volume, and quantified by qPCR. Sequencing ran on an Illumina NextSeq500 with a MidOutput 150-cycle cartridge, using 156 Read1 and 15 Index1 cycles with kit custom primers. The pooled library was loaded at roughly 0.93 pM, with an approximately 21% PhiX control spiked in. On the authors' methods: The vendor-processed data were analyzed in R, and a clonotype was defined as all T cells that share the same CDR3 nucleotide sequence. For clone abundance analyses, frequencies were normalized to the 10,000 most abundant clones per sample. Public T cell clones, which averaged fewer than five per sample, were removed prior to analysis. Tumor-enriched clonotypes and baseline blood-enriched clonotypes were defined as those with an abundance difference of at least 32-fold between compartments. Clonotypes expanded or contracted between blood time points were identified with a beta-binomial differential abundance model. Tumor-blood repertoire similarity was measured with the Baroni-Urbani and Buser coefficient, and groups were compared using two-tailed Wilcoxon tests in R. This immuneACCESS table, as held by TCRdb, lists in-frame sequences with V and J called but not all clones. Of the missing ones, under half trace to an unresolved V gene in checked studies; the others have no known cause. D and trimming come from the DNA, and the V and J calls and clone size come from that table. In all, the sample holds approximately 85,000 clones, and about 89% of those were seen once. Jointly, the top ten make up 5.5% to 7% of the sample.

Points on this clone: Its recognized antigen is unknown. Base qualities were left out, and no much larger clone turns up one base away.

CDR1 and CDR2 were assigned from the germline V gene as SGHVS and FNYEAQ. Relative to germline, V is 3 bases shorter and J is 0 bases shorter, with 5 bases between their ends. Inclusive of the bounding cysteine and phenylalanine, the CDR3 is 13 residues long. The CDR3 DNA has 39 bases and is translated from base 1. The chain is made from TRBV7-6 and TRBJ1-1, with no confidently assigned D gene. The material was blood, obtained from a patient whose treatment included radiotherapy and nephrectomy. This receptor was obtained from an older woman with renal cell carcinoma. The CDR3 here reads CASSLDVNTEAFF. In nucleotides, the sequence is TGTGCCAGCAGCTTGGATGTGAACACTGAAGCTTTCTTT. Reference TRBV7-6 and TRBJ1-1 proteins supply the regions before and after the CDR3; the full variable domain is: GAGVSQSPRYKVTKRGQDVALRCDPISGHVSLYWYRQALGQGPEFLTYFNYEAQQDKSGLPNDRFSAERPEGSISTLTIQRTEQRDSAMYRCASSLDVNTEAFFGQGTRLTVV.